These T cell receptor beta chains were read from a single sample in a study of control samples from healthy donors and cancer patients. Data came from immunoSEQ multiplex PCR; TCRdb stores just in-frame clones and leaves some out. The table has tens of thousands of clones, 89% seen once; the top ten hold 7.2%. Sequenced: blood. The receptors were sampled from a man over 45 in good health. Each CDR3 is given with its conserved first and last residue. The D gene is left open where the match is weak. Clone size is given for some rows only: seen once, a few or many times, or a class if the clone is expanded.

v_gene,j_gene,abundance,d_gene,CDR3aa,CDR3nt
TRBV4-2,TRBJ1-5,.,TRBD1,CASSQEGQGDQPQHF,TGTGCCAGCAGCCAGGAGGGACAGGGCGATCAGCCCCAGCATTTT
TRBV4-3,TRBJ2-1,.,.,CASSQEVASSYNEQFF,TGCGCCAGCAGCCAAGAAGTGGCTAGCTCCTACAATGAGCAGTTCTTC
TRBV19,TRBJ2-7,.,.,CASSPRTPKNQYEQYF,TGTGCCAGTAGTCCCCGGACCCCAAAAAACCAGTACGAGCAGTACTTC
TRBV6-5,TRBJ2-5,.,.,CASRASGGAGETQYF,TGTGCCAGCAGGGCGAGTGGGGGGGCGGGAGAGACCCAGTACTTC
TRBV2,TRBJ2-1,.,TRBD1,CASSGGGIFSYNEQFF,TGTGCCAGCAGTGGAGGGGGCATCTTCTCCTACAATGAGCAGTTCTTC
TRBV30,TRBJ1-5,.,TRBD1,CAWSQPFTGAHQPQHF,TGTGCCTGGAGTCAACCCTTTACAGGGGCACATCAGCCCCAGCATTTT
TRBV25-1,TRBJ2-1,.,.,CASSDRGGNEQFF,TGTGCCAGCAGTGACAGGGGGGGCAATGAGCAGTTCTTC
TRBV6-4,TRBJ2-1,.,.,CASSLGIGNGQFF,TGTGCCAGCTCGTTGGGTATTGGAAATGGGCAGTTCTTC
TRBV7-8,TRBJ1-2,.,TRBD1,CASSLRTGGSYGYTF,TGTGCCAGCAGCCTCCGGACAGGAGGGAGCTATGGCTACACCTTC
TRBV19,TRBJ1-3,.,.,CASTVAPQGSGNTIYF,TGTGCCAGTACCGTCGCCCCCCAGGGGTCTGGAAACACCATATATTTT
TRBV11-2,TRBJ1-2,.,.,CASSTRRRDHANYGYTF,TGTGCCAGCAGCACTAGGCGGCGGGACCACGCTAACTATGGCTACACCTTC
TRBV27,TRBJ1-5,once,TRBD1,CASRVVRGQGKKSNQPQHF,TGTGCCAGCAGGGTAGTCAGGGGACAGGGGAAAAAATCGAATCAGCCCCAGCATTTT
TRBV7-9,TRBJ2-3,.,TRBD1,CATGTVIGTDTQYF,TGTGCCACCGGGACAGTGATCGGCACAGATACGCAGTATTTT
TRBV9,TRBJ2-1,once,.,CASSGNEQFF,TGTGCCAGCAGCGGCAATGAGCAGTTCTTC
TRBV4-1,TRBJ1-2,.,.,CASRRPGTIGGYTF,TGCGCCAGCAGGAGGCCCGGGACGATCGGTGGCTACACCTTC
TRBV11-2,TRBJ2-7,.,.,CASSLGTNSNEQYF,TGTGCCAGCAGCTTAGGGACCAATAGCAACGAGCAGTACTTC
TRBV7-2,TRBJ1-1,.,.,CASSLRTAGAFF,TGTGCCAGCAGCTTACGGACGGCGGGGGCTTTCTTT
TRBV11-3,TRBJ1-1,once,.,CASSLTSLGRRNTEAFF,TGTGCCAGCAGTCTAACTTCCTTGGGACGGAGGAACACTGAAGCTTTCTTT
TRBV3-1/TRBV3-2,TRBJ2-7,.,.,CASSLTEKSSYEQYF,TGTGCCAGCAGCCTAACAGAGAAAAGCTCCTACGAGCAGTACTTC
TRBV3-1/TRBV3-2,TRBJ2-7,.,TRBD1,CASSPPGQTTEQYF,TGTGCCAGCAGTCCCCCGGGACAGACTACCGAGCAGTACTTC
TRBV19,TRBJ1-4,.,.,CASRSDGTSMMELFF,TGTGCCAGTAGGAGCGATGGGACAAGCATGATGGAACTGTTTTTT
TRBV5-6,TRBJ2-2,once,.,CASSLPGAGSLAGELFF,TGTGCCAGCAGCTTGCCAGGTGCAGGGAGCTTAGCCGGGGAGCTGTTTTTT
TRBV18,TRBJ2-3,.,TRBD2,CASSPPLAGGDPSTDTQYF,TGTGCCAGCTCCCCGCCCCTAGCGGGGGGGGACCCTAGCACAGATACGCAGTATTTT
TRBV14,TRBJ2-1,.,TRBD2,CASSTQRGRRVNEQFF,TGTGCCAGCAGCACACAGCGGGGGAGGCGGGTGAATGAGCAGTTCTTC
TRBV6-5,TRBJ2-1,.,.,CASSYSSTGWAEQFF,TGTGCCAGCAGTTACTCGTCGACGGGTTGGGCCGAGCAGTTCTTC